This entry lists 8 T cell receptor beta chains sequenced from one sample in a study of T cell responses to AZD1222 COVID-19 vaccine. Profiling relied on immunoSEQ multiplex PCR, and the TCRdb table lists in-frame clones only, not all of them. Of under 200,000 clones detected, about 91% appear once; the ten largest clones hold 1.3%. The sample here was peripheral blood, taken 28 days after the second AZD1222 dose. Every receptor here comes from an adult who received the AZD1222 COVID-19 vaccine.

V usage is TRBV28 and J usage is TRBJ2-5; tentative D call: TRBD1 (5 bases). Germline CDR1 is MDHEN and CDR2 is SYDVKM. Trimming removed 6 bases from V and 5 bases from J, with 19 bases in between. This CDR3 is built from 15 residues. CDR3 protein: CASRVTGIDMETQYF. CDR3 DNA: TGTGCCAGCAGGGTTACAGGCATAGACATGGAGACCCAGTACTTC.

The chain uses TRBV28 and TRBJ1-1; a weak D match, TRBD1 (6 bases). Per germline, CDR1 MDHEN and CDR2 SYDVKM. This CDR3 comprises 14 residues. V was shortened by 6 bases and J by 0 bases, with 11 bases between the two germline ends. Written as DNA, the CDR3 is TGTGCCAGCAGGTTACAGGGATTGAACACTGAAGCTTTCTTT. Its protein product is CASRLQGLNTEAFF.

For the CDR3, the DNA is TGTGCCAGCAGCCAAGAAGGAGGGGTCGCGGGGGGTTCCTACAATGAGCAGTTCTTC. Its translation is CASSQEGGVAGGSYNEQFF. The genes are TRBV4-2 and TRBJ2-1; 8 bases are a match to TRBD2. Germline lookup yields CDR1 LGHNA and CDR2 YNFKEQ. There are 19 residues in the CDR3. The junction had 11 bases not matched to a gene; V was cut back by 0 bases and J by 1 base.

The chain combines TRBV5-4 with TRBJ2-7; 7 nucleotides align to TRBD1. CDR1 is SGHNT, CDR2 YYREEE, per germline (reference sequence). The CDR3 totals 13 residues. V dropped 0 bases and J dropped 6; count of bases not matched to a gene: 3. Here the CDR3 reads CASSLATGVEQYF. DNA of the CDR3: TGTGCCAGCAGCTTGGCAACAGGGGTCGAGCAGTACTTC.

The chain has TRBV4-1 and TRBJ2-7; 8 nucleotides match TRBD1. CDR1 and CDR2 (germline): MGHRA, YSYEKL. CDR3 length equals 14 residues. V dropped 5 bases and J dropped 0; count of bases not matched to a gene: 3. Written as DNA, the CDR3 is TGCGCCAGCAGCACACAGGGGGACTCCTACGAGCAGTACTTC. This gives the protein CASSTQGDSYEQYF.

This chain's CDR3 is CASSPLGGGSYEQYF. CDR3 coding DNA: TGTGCCAGCTCACCCTTGGGAGGGGGCTCCTACGAGCAGTACTTC. The V gene is TRBV18, the J gene TRBJ2-7; tentative D call: TRBD2 (7 bases). The CDR3 runs 15 residues. With 3 bases removed from V and 0 bases from J, the gap between germline ends came to 12 bases. From germline, CDR1 is KGHSH and CDR2 LQKENI. Full variable domain (outside the CDR3, taken from reference TRBV18 and TRBJ2-7): NAGVMQNPRHLVRRRGQEARLRCSPMKGHSHVYWYRQLPEEGLKFMVYLQKENIIDESGMPKERFSAEFPKEGPSILRIQQVVRGDSAAYFCASSPLGGGSYEQYFGPGTRLTVT.

The chain links TRBV11-2 to TRBJ1-2; 7 bases match TRBD1. The V segment lost 0 bases and the J segment 2 bases; nucleotides outside the gene matches: 3. Germline V lookup: CDR1 SGHAT, CDR2 FQNNGV. The CDR3 is made up of 15 amino acids. CDR3 nucleotides: TGTGCCAGCAGCTTAGATTTCAGGGGGAACTATGGCTACACCTTC. This gives the protein CASSLDFRGNYGYTF.

The gene calls are TRBV5-5 and TRBJ2-7; 10 nucleotides line up with TRBD2. Trimming cost V 0 bases and J 5 bases; bases outside gene matches: 11. Looked up from germline, CDR1 is SGHKS and CDR2 is YYEKEE (reference sequence). This CDR3 contains 17 residues. The CDR3 here is CASSLAERTSGTNEQYF. In DNA form, the CDR3 reads TGTGCCAGCAGCTTGGCCGAAAGAACTAGCGGGACCAACGAGCAGTACTTC.